These 7 T cell receptor beta chains share one sample of origin, sequenced in a study of T cells in Graves' hyperthyroidism and ophthalmopathy. Template material for amplifying TCR beta CDR3 regions consisted of RNA transcripts. HTBI primers were the set used in a first-round RT-PCR of the TCR CDR3. TCRdb redid the calling of the multiplex PCR reads with MiXCR, one entry per CDR3 protein. The table shows a few hundred thousand distinct CDR3 sequences, with approximately 18% occurring only once. The sequenced sample was blood. These TCRs come from a woman aged 40 to 49 with Graves' ophthalmopathy.

The rearrangement joins TRBV6-2 or TRBV6-3 to TRBJ1-1; 7 positions agree with TRBD1. Germline CDR1 and CDR2: MNHEY and SVGEGT. V shed 6 bases, J shed 0 bases, and the junction held 7 bases outside the gene matches. The CDR3 contains 15 residues. The CDR3 spells CASRQGTALNTEAFF. CDR3 coding DNA: TGTGCCAGCAGACAAGGGACAGCTTTGAACACTGAAGCTTTCTTT.

The chain joins TRBV19 to TRBJ1-2, with TRBD1 identical over 11 bases. Losses at the gene ends were 9 bases for V and 13 bases for J; bases not matched to a gene: 13. The CDR3 length is 13 residues. The germline CDR1 and CDR2 sequences are LNHDA and SQIVND (reference sequence). The DNA of the CDR3 is TGTGCCAGCAGTGAAGTCGGGACAGGGGGGTGCACCTTC. As protein: CASSEVGTGGCTF.

This clonotype appeared many times. V is TRBV6-5 and J is TRBJ1-3; no definite D call. Germline CDR1 MNHEY, CDR2 SVGAGI. Deletions cut 2 bases from V and 2 bases from J, with 10 bases between. CDR3 length: 15 amino acids. This CDR3 reads CASSYGEEAGNTIYF. DNA for the CDR3: TGTGCCAGCAGTTACGGGGAAGAGGCTGGAAACACCATATATTTT.

This clonotype was detected ten times or more. V gene TRBV30 combines with J gene TRBJ2-2; 9 nucleotides line up with TRBD2. CDR3 length equals 12 residues. Germline V gene sequence: CDR1 GTSNPN, CDR2 SVGIG (reference sequence). CDR3 nucleotide sequence: TGTGTGCGGCGGGAGGGCCCCGGGGAGCTGTTTTTT. Its protein is CVRREGPGELFF.

This clonotype was seen a few times. The germline gene is not matched at one end of the junction; a read error may be the cause. This chain connects TRBV6-1 to TRBJ1-2; unclear D gene. The CDR3 is 16 amino acids. CDR1 and CDR2 (germline): MNHNS, SASEGT. The CDR3 DNA follows: TGTGCCAGCAGTGATAACATAGTCAGCCGAACCTATGGCTACATCTTC. It is translated as CASSDNIVSRTYGYIF.

This clonotype was observed many times. The V and J genes are TRBV7-2 and TRBJ2-4; weak D call: TRBD2 (6 bases). The CDR3 is 12 residues long. Trimming removed 5 bases from V and 13 bases from J, with 15 bases in between. The germline V gene has CDR1 SGHTA and CDR2 FQGNSA. CDR3 DNA: TGTGCCAGCAGCCGACCGGGACTCTCACAGTACTTC. Its protein is CASSRPGLSQYF.

This clonotype was detected ten times or more. The gene calls are TRBV19 and TRBJ1-3; unclear D gene. Trimming shortened V by 3 bases and J by 0 bases, and 9 bases separated the two germline ends. Germline CDR1 is LNHDA and CDR2 is SQIVND (reference sequence). This CDR3 comprises 15 residues. The DNA for the CDR3 is TGTGCCAGTAGTATCGGTCGGAACTCTGGAAACACCATATATTTT. Protein: CASSIGRNSGNTIYF.